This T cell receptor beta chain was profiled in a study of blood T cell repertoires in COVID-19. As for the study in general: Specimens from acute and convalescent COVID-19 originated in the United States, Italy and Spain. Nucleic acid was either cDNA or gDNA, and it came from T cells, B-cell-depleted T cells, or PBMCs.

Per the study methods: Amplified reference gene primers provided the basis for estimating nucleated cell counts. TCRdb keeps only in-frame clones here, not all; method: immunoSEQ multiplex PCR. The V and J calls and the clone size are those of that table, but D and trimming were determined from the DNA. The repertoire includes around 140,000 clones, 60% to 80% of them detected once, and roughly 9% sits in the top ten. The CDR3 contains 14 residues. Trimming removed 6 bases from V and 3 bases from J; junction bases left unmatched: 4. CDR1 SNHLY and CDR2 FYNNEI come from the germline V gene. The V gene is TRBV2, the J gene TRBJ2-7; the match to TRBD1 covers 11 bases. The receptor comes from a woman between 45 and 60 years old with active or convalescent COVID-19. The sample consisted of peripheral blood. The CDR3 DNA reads TGTGCCAGCAGAGGGACAGGGGGTGGCTACGAGCAGTACTTC. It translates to CASRGTGGGYEQYF.